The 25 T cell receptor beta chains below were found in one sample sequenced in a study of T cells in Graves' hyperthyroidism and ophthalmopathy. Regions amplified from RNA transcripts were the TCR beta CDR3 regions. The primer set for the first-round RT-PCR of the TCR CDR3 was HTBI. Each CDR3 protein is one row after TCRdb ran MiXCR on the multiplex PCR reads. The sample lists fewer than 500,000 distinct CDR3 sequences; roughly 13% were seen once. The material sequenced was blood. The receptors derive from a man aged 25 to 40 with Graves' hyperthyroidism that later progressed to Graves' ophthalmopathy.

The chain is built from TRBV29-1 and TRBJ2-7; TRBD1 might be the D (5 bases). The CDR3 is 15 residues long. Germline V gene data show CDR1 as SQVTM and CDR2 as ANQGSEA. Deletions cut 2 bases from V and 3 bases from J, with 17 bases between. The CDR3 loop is CSVETTGNKDYEQYF. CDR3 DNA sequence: TGCAGCGTTGAAACTACAGGTAATAAGGACTACGAGCAGTACTTC.

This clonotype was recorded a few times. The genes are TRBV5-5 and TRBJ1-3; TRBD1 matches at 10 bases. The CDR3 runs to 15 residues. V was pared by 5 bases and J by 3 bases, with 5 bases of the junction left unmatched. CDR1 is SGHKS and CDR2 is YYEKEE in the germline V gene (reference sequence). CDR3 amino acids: CASRRGQGSGNTIYF. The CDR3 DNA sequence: TGTGCCAGCAGAAGGGGACAGGGGAGTGGAAACACCATATATTTT.

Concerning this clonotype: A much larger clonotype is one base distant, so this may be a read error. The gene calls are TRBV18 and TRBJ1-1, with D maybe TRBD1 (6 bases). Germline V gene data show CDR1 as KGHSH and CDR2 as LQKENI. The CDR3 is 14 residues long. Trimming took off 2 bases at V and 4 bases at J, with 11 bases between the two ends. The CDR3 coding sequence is TGTGCCAGCTCACCAGGGGGAGGGGGCACTGAAGCTTTCTTT. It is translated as CASSPGGGGTEAFF.

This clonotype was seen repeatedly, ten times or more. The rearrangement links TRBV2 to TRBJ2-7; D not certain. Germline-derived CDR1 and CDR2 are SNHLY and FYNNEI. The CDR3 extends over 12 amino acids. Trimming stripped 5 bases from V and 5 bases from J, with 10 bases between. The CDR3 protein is CASSNYTHEQYF. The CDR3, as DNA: TGTGCCAGCAGTAACTACACCCACGAGCAGTACTTC.

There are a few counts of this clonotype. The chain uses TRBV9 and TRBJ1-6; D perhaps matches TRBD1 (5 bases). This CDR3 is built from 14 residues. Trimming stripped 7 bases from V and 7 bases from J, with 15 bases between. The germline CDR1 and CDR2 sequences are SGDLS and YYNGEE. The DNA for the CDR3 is TGTGCCAGCGGAGATAGGGCAGGGAATTCACCCCTCCACTTT. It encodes CASGDRAGNSPLHF.

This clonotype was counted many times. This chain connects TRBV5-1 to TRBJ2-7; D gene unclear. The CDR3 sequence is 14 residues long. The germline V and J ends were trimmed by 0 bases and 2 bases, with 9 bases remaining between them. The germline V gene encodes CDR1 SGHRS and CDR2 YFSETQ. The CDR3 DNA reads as TGCGCCAGCAGCTTGGGGTTCAGCGCCTACGAGCAGTACTTC. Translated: CASSLGFSAYEQYF. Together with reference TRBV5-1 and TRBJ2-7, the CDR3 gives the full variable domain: KAGVTQTPRYLIKTRGQQVTLSCSPISGHRSVSWYQQTPGQGLQFLFEYFSETQRNKGNFPGRFSGRQFSNSRSEMNVSTLELGDSALYLCASSLGFSAYEQYFGPGTRLTVT.

CDR3 protein: CSAYGTGHEKLFF. CDR3 bases: TGCAGTGCCTATGGGACAGGTCATGAAAAACTGTTTTTT. The genes are TRBV20-1 and TRBJ1-4, with 8 bases fitting TRBD1. The CDR3 is made up of 13 amino acids. V lost 6 bases, J lost 6 bases, and 6 bases stayed unmatched. The germline CDR1 and CDR2 sequences are DFQATT and SNEGSKA (reference sequence).

The CDR3 nucleotides read TGTGCCAGCAGCTCGGACAGACACACCGGGGAGCTGTTTTTT. Protein: CASSSDRHTGELFF. The chain is built from TRBV3-1 and TRBJ2-2; tentatively, D is TRBD1 (6 bases). The CDR3 covers 14 residues. Germline V gives CDR1 LGHDT, CDR2 YNNKEL (reference sequence). Trimming removed 5 bases from V and 3 bases from J, with 10 bases in between.

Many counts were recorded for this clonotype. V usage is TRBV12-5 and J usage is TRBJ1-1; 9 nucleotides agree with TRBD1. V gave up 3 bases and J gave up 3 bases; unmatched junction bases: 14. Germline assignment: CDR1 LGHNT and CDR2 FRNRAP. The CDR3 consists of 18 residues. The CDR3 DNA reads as TGTGCTAGTGGTTTTGCCCGGGACAGGGTGGAGTGGGACACTGAAGCTTTCTTT. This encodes CASGFARDRVEWDTEAFF.

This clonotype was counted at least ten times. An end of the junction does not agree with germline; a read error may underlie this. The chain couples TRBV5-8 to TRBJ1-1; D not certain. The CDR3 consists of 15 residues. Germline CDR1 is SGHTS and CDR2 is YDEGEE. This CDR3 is CASSLFIYSDTEAFF. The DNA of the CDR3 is TGTGCCAGCAGCTTGTTCATCTATTCCGACACTGAAGCCTTCTTT.

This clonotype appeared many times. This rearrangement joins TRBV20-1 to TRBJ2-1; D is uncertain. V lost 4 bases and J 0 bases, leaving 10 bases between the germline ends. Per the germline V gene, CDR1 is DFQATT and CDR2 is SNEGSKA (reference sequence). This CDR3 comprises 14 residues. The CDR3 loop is CSATEKSSYNEQFF. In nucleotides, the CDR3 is TGCAGTGCTACAGAGAAGAGCTCCTACAATGAGCAGTTCTTC.

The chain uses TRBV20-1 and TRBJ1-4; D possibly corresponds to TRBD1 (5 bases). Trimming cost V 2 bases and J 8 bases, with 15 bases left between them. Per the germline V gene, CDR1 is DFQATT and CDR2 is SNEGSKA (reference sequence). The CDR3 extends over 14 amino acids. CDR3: CSARSLGLGEKLFF. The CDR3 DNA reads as TGCAGTGCTAGAAGTTTGGGGCTTGGGGAAAAACTGTTTTTT.

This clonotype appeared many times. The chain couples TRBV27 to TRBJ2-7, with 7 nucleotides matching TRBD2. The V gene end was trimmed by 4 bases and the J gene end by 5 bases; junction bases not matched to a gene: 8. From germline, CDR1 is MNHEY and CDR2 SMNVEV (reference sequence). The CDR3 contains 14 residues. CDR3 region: CASSSRGGFNEQYF. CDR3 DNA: TGTGCCAGCAGTTCCCGGGGAGGGTTCAACGAGCAGTACTTC.

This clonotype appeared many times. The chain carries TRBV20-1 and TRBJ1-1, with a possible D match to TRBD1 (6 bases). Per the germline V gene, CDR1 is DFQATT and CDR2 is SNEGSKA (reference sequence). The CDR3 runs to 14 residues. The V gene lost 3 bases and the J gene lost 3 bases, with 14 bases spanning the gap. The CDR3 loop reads CSARGGAQDTEAFF. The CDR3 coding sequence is TGCAGTGCTAGGGGGGGGGCGCAGGACACTGAAGCTTTCTTT.

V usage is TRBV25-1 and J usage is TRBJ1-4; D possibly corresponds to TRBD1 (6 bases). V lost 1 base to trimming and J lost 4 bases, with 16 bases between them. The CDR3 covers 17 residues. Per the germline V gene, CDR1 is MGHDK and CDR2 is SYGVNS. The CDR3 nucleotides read TGTGCCAGCAGTGAATGGGACATCCGTTTCAATAATGAAAAACTGTTTTTT. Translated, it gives CASSEWDIRFNNEKLFF.

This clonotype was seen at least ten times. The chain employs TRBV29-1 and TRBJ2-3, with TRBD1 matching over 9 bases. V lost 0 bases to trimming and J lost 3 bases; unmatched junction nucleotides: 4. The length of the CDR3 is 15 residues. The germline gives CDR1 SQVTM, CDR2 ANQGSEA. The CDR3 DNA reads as TGCAGCGTTGAAGACCCACAGGGGGCGACAGATACGCAGTATTTT. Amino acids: CSVEDPQGATDTQYF.

This CDR3 reads CSARSIGTVTYEQYF. CDR3 nucleotide sequence: TGCAGTGCTAGGAGCATAGGGACGGTAACCTACGAGCAGTACTTC. V gene TRBV20-1 combines with J gene TRBJ2-7; either TRBD1 or TRBD2 may fit D (5 bases each). Germline V gives CDR1 DFQATT, CDR2 SNEGSKA (reference sequence). This CDR3 spans 15 amino acids. Trimming cost V 3 bases and J 2 bases, with 17 bases left between them.

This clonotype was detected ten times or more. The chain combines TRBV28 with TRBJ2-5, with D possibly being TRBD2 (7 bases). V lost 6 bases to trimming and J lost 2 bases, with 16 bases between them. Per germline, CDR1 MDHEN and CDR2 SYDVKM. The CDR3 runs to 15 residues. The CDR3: CASSLGGGAQETQYF. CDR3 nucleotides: TGTGCCAGCAGCCTAGGCGGGGGCGCTCAAGAGACCCAGTACTTC.

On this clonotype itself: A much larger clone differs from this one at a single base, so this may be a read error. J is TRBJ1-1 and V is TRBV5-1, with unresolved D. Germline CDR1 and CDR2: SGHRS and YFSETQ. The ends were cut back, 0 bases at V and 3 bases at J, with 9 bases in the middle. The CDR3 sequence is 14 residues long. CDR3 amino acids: CASSLERRDTEAFF. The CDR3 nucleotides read TGCGCCAGCAGCTTGGAGAGGAGGGACACTGAAGCTTTCTTT.

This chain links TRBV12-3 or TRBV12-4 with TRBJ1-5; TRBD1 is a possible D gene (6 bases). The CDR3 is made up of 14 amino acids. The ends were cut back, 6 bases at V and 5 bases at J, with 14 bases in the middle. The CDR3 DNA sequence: TGTGCCAGCAGCCCGGGGGGGGCGGATCAGCCCCAGCATTTT. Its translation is CASSPGGADQPQHF.

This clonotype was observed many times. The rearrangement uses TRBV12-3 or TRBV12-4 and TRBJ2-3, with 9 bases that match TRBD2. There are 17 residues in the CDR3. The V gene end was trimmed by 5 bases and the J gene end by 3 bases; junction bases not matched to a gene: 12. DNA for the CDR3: TGTGCCAGCAGTCCGCCTGGAGCGGGGGGTCCGACAGATACGCAGTATTTT. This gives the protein CASSPPGAGGPTDTQYF.

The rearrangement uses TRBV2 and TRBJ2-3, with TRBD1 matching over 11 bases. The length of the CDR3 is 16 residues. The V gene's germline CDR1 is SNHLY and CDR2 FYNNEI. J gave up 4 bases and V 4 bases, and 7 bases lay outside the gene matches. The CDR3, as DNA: TGTGCCAGCAGTGTAATGCGGGACAGGGGGGCAGATACGCAGTATTTT. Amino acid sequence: CASSVMRDRGADTQYF.

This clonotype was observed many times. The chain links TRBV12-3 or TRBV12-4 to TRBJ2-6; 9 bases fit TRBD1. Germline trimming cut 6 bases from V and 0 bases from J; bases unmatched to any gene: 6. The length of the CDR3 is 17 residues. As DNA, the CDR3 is TGTGCCAGCAGAAAAGGGACAGGGCACTCTGGGGCCAACGTCCTGACTTTC. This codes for CASRKGTGHSGANVLTF.

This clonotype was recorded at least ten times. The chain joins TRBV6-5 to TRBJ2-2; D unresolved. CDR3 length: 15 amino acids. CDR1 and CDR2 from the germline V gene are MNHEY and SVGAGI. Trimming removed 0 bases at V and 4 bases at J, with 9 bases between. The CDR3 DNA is TGTGCCAGCAGTTACTCAGGCTCCTTCACCGGGGAGCTGTTTTTT. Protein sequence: CASSYSGSFTGELFF.

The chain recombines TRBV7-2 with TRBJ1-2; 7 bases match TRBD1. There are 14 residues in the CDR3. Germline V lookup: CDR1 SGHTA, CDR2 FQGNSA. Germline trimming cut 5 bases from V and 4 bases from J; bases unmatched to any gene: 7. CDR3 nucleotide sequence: TGTGCCAGCAGCCCAAAGGGGGCTGGCTATGGCTACACCTTC. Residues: CASSPKGAGYGYTF.